The 8 T cell receptor beta chains presented below share a single source sample, sequenced in a study of cytotoxic CD8 clonotypes in ibrutinib-treated CLL. The protocol was immunoSEQ multiplex PCR, while the TCRdb copy is restricted to in-frame clones and leaves out a portion. The sample includes about 180,000 clones, around 80% seen only once; the top ten take 3.5% to 5.5%. The sample was PBMCs, taken after 24 months of ibrutinib treatment. These receptors originate from a human donor with chronic lymphocytic leukemia.

As to this clone: Sequence at one end of the junction differs from germline and may be a read error. The V call is TRBV7-7, the J call TRBJ2-1; D unclear. From germline, CDR1 is SSHAT and CDR2 FNYEAQ (reference sequence). CDR3 length: 15 residues. The CDR3 DNA reads as TGTGCTAGCAGCTTTGCTTTAGGTTCCTACAATGAGCAGTTCTTC. Residues: CASSFALGSYNEQFF.

Here the CDR3 reads CAWNKSGRPSSGANVLTF. The CDR3 DNA reads as TGTGCCTGGAACAAATCGGGACGCCCGAGCTCTGGGGCCAACGTCCTGACTTTC. The chain has TRBV30 and TRBJ2-6; the D gene could be TRBD1 or TRBD2 (5 bases each). Germline loops: CDR1 GTSNPN, CDR2 SVGIG (reference sequence). There are 18 residues in the CDR3. The V and J ends lost 4 bases and 0 bases respectively, with 19 bases between them.

The chain couples TRBV29-1 to TRBJ1-1; no firm D call. The germline V and J ends were trimmed by 6 bases and 5 bases, with 25 bases remaining between them. Per the germline V gene, CDR1 is SQVTM and CDR2 is ANQGSEA. CDR3 length: 16 amino acids. Here the CDR3 DNA reads TGCAGCGTCCAGTCCCGACGGGGTAAAACCGAGACTGAAGCTTTCTTT. Translation: CSVQSRRGKTETEAFF.

The chain joins TRBV5-1 to TRBJ2-7; 7 nucleotides match TRBD1. The CDR3 totals 14 residues. Trimming took 4 bases from V and 0 from J; bases not matched to a gene: 4. Germline CDR1 and CDR2: SGHRS and YFSETQ. The CDR3 nucleotides read TGCGCCAGCAGCATGTGGGACAGCTCCTACGAGCAGTACTTC. Translation: CASSMWDSSYEQYF.

V and J are TRBV6-6 and TRBJ1-6, with TRBD1 as a possible D gene (6 bases). CDR3 length: 14 amino acids. Germline CDR1 MNHNY, CDR2 SVGAGI (reference sequence). V shed 5 bases and J shed 14 bases, with 19 bases lying between them. CDR3 residues: CASSPQGKRGTLHF. DNA for the CDR3: TGTGCCAGCAGTCCACAGGGTAAAAGGGGTACCCTCCACTTT.

This chain uses TRBV28 with TRBJ2-2; 7 bases align to TRBD2. The ends lost 4 bases at V and 6 bases at J; junction bases unmatched: 14. The CDR3 length is 17 residues. The germline V gene encodes CDR1 MDHEN and CDR2 SYDVKM. The CDR3 region has the DNA TGTGCCAGCAGTTCGCGAACAGGACTAGGGGATGCCGGGGAGCTGTTTTTT. The encoded protein is CASSSRTGLGDAGELFF. Combining the CDR3 with reference TRBV28 and TRBJ2-2 gives the whole variable domain DVKVTQSSRYLVKRTGEKVFLECVQDMDHENMFWYRQDPGLGLRLIYFSYDVKMKEKGDIPEGYSVSREKKERFSLILESASTNQTSMYLCASSSRTGLGDAGELFFGEGSRLTVL.

This rearrangement joins TRBV28 to TRBJ1-2, with 8 bases that match TRBD1. Germline V lookup: CDR1 MDHEN, CDR2 SYDVKM. The V and J ends lost 8 bases and 3 bases, in that order; junction bases with no gene match: 14. The CDR3 covers 16 residues. This CDR3 is CASGQSGQVPHYGYTF. The CDR3, as DNA: TGTGCCAGCGGGCAGTCGGGACAGGTACCTCACTATGGCTACACCTTC.

The CDR3 DNA sequence: TGCGCCAGCAGCGCCCGACAGGAGCCAACTAATGAAAAACTGTTTTTT. Amino acids: CASSARQEPTNEKLFF. The J gene is TRBJ1-4, the V gene TRBV5-1; weak D call: TRBD1 (6 bases). The germline CDR1 and CDR2 sequences are SGHRS and YFSETQ. The CDR3 consists of 16 residues. Trimming removed 4 bases at V and 0 bases at J, with 13 bases between.